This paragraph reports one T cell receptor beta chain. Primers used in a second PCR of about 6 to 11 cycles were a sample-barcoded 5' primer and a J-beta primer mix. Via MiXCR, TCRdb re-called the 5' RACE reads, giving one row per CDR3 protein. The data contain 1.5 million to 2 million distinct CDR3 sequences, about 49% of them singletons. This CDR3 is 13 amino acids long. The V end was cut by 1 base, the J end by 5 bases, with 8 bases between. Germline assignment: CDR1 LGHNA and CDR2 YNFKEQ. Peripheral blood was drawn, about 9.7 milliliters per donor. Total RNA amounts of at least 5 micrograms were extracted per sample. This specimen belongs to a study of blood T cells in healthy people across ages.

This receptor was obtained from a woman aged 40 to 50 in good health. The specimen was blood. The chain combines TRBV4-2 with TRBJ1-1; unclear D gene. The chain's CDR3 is CASSQVRRTEAFF. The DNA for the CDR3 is TGTGCCAGCAGCCAAGTCCGTAGAACTGAAGCTTTCTTT.